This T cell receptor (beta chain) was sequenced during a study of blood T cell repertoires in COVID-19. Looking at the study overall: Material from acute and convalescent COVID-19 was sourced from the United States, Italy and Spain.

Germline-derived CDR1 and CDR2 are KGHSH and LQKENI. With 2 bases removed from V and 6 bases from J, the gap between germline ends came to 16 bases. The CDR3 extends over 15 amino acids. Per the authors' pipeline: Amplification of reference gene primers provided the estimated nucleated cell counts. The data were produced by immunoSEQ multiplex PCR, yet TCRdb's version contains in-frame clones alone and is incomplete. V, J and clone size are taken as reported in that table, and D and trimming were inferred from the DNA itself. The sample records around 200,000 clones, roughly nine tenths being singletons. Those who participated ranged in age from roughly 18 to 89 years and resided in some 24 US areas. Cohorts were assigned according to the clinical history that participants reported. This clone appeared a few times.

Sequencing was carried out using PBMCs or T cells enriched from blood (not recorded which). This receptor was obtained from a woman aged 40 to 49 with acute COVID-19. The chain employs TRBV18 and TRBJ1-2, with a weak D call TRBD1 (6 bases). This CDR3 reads CASSPSGGWENGYTF. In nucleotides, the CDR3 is TGTGCCAGCTCACCATCGGGGGGCTGGGAGAATGGCTACACCTTC.